Reported below is one T cell receptor beta chain. As yet, its antigen is unknown. This specimen belongs to a study of shared clonotypes between healthy human individuals. The study's findings and limits: Generation probability values for non-shared clonotypes were lower than those for clonotypes shared by all four donors.

The CDR3 totals 11 residues. With V trimmed by 5 bases and J by 15 bases, 6 bases remained unmatched. Per germline, CDR1 SEHNR and CDR2 FQNEAQ (reference sequence). The repertoire was sequenced with immunoSEQ multiplex PCR; TCRdb's copy has only in-frame clones and lacks some. Here the sample spans 2,500,000 or so clones, roughly 93% being singletons. This receptor was obtained from a man aged 18 to 29 in good health. Some clones in this sample may be carry-over from other donors' samples. This sequence joins TRBV7-9 and TRBJ2-1; 8 bases line up with TRBD1. The sequenced sample consisted of naive CD4+ T cells from PBMCs. Regarding subset: CD45RA+ positively selected. CDR3 in DNA: TGTGCCAGCAGCCAGCAAGGACAGGGGTTCTTC. Translation: CASSQQGQGFF.